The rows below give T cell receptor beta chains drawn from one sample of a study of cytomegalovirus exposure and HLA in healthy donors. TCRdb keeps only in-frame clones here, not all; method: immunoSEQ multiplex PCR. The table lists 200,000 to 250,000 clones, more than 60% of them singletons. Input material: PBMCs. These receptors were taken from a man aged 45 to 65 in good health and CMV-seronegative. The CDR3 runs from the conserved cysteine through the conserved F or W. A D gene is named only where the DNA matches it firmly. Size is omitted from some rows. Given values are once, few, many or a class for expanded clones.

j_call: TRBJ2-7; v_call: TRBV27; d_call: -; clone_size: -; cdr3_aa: CASSLVDSTYEQYF; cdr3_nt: TGTGCCAGCAGTTTAGTCGACAGCACCTACGAGCAGTACTTC
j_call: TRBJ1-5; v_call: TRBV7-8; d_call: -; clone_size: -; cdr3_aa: CASSPRWSSNQPQHF; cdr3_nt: TGTGCCAGCAGCCCCCGGTGGTCAAGCAATCAGCCCCAGCATTTT
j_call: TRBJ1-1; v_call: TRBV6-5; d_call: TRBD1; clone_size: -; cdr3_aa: CASSYSGQGRTEAFF; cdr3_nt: TGTGCCAGCAGTTACTCCGGACAGGGGCGGACTGAAGCTTTCTTT
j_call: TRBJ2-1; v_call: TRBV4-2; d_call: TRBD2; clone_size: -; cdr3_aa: CAVQLAGHNEQFF; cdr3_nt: TGTGCCGTACAGCTAGCGGGTCACAATGAGCAGTTCTTC
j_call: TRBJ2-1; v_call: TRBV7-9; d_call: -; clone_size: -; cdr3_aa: CASSLPPGLSPRNEQFF; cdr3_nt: TGTGCCAGCAGCTTACCCCCGGGACTTAGCCCGAGGAATGAGCAGTTCTTC
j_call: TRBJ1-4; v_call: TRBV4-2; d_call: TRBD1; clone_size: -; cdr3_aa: CASSQEGRGQLDEKLFF; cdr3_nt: TGTGCCAGCAGCCAAGAAGGGCGGGGACAGCTTGATGAAAAACTGTTTTTT
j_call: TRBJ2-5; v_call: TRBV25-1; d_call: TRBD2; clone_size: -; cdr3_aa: CASSDLAGDPGETQYF; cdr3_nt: TGTGCCAGCAGTGACTTAGCGGGAGACCCCGGAGAGACCCAGTACTTC
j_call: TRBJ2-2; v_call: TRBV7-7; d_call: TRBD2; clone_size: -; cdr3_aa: CASSLRGLAENTGELFF; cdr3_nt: TGTGCCAGCAGCTTAAGAGGACTAGCGGAGAACACCGGGGAGCTGTTTTTT
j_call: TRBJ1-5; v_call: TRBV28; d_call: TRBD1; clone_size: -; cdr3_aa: CASSSQGAGGNQPQHF; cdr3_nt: TGTGCCAGCAGTTCCCAGGGGGCGGGAGGCAATCAGCCCCAGCATTTT
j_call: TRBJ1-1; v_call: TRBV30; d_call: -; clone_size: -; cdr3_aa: CAWTEAGRNTGAFF; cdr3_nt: TGTGCCTGGACTGAGGCAGGGAGGAACACTGGAGCTTTCTTT
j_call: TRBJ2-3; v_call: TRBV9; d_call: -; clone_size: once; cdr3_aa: CASSVRGDTQYF; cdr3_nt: TGTGCCAGCAGCGTCCGGGGAGATACGCAGTATTTT
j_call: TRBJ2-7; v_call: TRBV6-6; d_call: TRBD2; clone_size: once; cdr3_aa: CASSPPGAGGYEQYF; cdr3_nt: TGTGCCAGCAGTCCCCCAGGAGCGGGAGGTTACGAGCAGTACTTC
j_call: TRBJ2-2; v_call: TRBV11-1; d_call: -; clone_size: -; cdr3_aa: CASSLHRDKPYTGELFF; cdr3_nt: TGTGCCAGCAGCTTGCACCGGGACAAGCCTTACACCGGGGAGCTGTTTTTT
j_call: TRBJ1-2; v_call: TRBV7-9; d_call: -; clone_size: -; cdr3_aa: CASNGPGGNYGYTF; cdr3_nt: TGTGCCAGCAACGGGCCGGGGGGCAACTATGGCTACACCTTC
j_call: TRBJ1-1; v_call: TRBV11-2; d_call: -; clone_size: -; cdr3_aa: CASSFGQNTEAFF; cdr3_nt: TGTGCCAGCAGCTTTGGACAGAACACTGAAGCTTTCTTT
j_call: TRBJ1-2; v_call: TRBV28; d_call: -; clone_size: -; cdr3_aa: CASRDSPNYGYTF; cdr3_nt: TGTGCCAGCAGGGACAGCCCAAACTATGGCTACACCTTC
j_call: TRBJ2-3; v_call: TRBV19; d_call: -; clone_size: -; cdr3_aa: CASSPRSRRTDTQYF; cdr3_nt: TGTGCCAGTAGTCCTCGGTCCCGGAGGACAGATACGCAGTATTTT
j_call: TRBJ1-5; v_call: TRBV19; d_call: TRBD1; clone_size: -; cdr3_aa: CASRRQGVMTQHF; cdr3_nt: TGTGCCAGTCGAAGACAGGGGGTCATGACCCAGCATTTT
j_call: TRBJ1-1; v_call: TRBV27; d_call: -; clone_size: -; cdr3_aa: CASSSGQGRRYTEAFF; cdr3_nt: TGTGCCAGCAGTTCTGGCCAGGGGCGCAGGTACACTGAAGCTTTCTTT
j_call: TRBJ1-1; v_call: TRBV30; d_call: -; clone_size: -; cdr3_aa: CAWSPGHPEAFF; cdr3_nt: TGTGCCTGGAGCCCAGGACACCCTGAAGCTTTCTTT
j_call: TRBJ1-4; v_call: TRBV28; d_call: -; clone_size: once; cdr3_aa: CASSLGPGDAGAGKLFF; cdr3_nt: TGTGCCAGCAGTTTAGGGCCAGGGGACGCCGGCGCGGGAAAACTGTTTTTT
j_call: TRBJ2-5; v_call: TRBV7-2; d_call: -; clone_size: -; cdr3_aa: CASSLQGYQETQYF; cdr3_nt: TGTGCCAGCAGTCTGCAGGGGTATCAAGAGACCCAGTACTTC
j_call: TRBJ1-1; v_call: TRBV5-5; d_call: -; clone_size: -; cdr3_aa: CASGRGEAFF; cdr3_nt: TGTGCCAGCGGTCGGGGTGAAGCTTTCTTT
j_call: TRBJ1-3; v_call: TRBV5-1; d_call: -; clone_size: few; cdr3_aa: CASSLAGRGNTIYF; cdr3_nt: TGCGCCAGCAGCTTGGCAGGGAGGGGAAACACCATATATTTT
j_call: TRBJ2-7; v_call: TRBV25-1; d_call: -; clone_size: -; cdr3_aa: CASSPRTTGEQYF; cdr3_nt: TGTGCCAGCAGTCCTCGGACCACGGGGGAGCAGTACTTC
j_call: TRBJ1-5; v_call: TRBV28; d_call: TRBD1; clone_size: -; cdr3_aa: CASSAASGGIGNQPQHF; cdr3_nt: TGTGCCAGCAGCGCCGCCTCAGGGGGCATCGGGAATCAGCCCCAGCATTTT
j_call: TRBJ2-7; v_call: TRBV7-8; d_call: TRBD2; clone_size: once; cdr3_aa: CASSFTSGRGIYEQYF; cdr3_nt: TGTGCCAGCAGCTTTACTAGCGGGAGGGGGATCTACGAGCAGTACTTC
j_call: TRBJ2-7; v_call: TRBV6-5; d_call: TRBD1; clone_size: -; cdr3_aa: CASSSGTGSTYEQYF; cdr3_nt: TGTGCCAGCAGTTCCGGGACAGGGAGCACCTACGAGCAGTACTTC
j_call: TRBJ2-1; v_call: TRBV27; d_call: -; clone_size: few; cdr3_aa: CASSFVQTRGNEQFF; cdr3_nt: TGTGCCAGCAGTTTTGTGCAGACCCGAGGGAATGAGCAGTTCTTC
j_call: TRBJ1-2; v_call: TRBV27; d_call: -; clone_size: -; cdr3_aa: CASSGQPHYGYTF; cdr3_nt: TGTGCCAGCAGTGGACAGCCCCACTATGGCTACACCTTC
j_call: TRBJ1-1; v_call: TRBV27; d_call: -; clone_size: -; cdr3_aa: CASCPGGRGSEAFF; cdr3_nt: TGTGCCAGTTGTCCCGGAGGGAGGGGTTCTGAAGCTTTCTTT
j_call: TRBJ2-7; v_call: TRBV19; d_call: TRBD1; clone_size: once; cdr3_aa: CATTGGTGAYEQYF; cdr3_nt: TGTGCCACTACGGGAGGGACAGGGGCCTACGAGCAGTACTTC
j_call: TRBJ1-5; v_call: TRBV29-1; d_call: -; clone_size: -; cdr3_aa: CSVAAAGANQPQHF; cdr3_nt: TGCAGCGTTGCAGCGGCAGGGGCTAATCAGCCCCAGCATTTT
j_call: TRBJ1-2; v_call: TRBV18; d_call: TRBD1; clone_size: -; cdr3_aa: CASSPGTGGYGYTF; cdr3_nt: TGTGCCAGCTCACCTGGTACAGGGGGCTATGGCTACACCTTC
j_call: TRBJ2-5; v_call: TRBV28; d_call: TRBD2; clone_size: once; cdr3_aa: CASSPTGLAGPRETQYF; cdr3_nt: TGTGCCAGCAGTCCGACGGGACTAGCGGGACCAAGGGAGACCCAGTACTTC
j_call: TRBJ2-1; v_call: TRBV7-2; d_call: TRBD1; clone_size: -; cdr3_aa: CASSWGTGVNEQFF; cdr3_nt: TGTGCCAGCAGCTGGGGGACAGGTGTGAATGAGCAGTTCTTC
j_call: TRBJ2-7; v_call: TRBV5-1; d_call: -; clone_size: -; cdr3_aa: CASSLAPGEQYF; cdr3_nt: TGCGCCAGCAGCTTGGCCCCCGGCGAGCAGTACTTC
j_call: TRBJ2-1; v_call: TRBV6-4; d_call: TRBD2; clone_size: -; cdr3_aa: CASSKLAGGRGEQFF; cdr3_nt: TGTGCCAGCAGTAAACTAGCGGGAGGCCGGGGTGAGCAGTTCTTC
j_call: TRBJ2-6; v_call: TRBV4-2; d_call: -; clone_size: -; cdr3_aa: CASSLWSGAGANVLTF; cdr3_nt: TGTGCCAGCAGCCTTTGGAGCGGTGCTGGGGCCAACGTCCTGACTTTC
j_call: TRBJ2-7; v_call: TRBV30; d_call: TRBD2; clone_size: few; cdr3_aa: CAWSVPGGSHEQYF; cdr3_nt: TGTGCCTGGAGTGTACCCGGGGGGTCCCACGAGCAGTACTTC
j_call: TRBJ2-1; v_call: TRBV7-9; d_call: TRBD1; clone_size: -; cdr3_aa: CASSFRTGGNYNEQFF; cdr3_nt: TGTGCCAGCAGCTTCCGGACAGGGGGCAACTACAATGAGCAGTTCTTC
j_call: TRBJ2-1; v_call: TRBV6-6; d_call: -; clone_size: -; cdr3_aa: CASIREDRNEQFF; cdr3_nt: TGTGCCAGCATAAGGGAGGATAGGAATGAGCAGTTCTTC
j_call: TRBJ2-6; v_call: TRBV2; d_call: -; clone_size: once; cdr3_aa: CASSEGTTGANVLTF; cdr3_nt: TGTGCCAGCAGTGAGGGGACAACTGGGGCCAACGTCCTGACTTTC
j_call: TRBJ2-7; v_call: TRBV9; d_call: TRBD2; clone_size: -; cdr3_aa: CASSVVSSGSEQYF; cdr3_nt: TGTGCCAGCAGCGTAGTATCTAGCGGGAGCGAGCAGTACTTC
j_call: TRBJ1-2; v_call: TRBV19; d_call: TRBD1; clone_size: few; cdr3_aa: CASSRDRGNYGYTF; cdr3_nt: TGTGCCAGTAGTAGGGACAGGGGAAACTATGGCTACACCTTC
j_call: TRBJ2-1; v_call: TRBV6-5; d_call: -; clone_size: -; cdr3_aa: CASRPDRPPYNEQFF; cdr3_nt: TGTGCCAGCAGACCCGACAGGCCCCCCTACAATGAGCAGTTCTTC
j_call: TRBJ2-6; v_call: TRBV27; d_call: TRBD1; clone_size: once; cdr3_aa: CASGSDRASSGANVLTF; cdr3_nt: TGTGCCAGTGGGAGTGACAGGGCAAGCTCTGGGGCCAACGTCCTGACTTTC
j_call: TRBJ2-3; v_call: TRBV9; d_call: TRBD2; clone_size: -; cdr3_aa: CASSPGLAGGIYTDTQYF; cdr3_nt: TGTGCCAGCAGCCCGGGACTAGCGGGAGGGATATACACAGATACGCAGTATTTT
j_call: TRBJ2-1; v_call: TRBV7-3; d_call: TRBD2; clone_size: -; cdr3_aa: CASSFRVASGRVGNEHFF; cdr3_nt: TGTGCCAGCAGCTTCAGGGTGGCTAGCGGGAGGGTAGGCAATGAGCATTTCTTC
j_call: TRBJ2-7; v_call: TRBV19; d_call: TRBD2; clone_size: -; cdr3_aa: CASSIGLADYEQYF; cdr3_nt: TGTGCCAGTAGTATTGGACTAGCGGATTACGAGCAGTACTTC
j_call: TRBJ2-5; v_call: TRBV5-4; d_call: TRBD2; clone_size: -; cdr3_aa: CASSYTRLAHIETQYF; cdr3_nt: TGTGCCAGCAGCTATACAAGACTAGCGCATATAGAGACCCAGTACTTC
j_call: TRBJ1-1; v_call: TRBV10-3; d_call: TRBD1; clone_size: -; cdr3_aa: CAIRDRGETEAFF; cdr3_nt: TGTGCCATCAGGGACAGGGGAGAAACTGAAGCTTTCTTT